The 8 T cell receptor beta chains listed next were all sequenced from one sample in a study of OX40 agonist ivuxolimab in advanced cancers. Libraries were built with the immunoSEQ multiplex PCR assay. The table comes from immuneACCESS by way of TCRdb, which keeps in-frame sequences with V and J called. Part of the clones is missing from these tables; in studies checked, under half for an unresolved V gene and the rest for unknown reasons. Counted in this sample were 65,000 to 85,000 clones; just under 95% of them appeared once. The ten largest account for 0.65% of the sample. The material sequenced was CD4+ or CD8+ T cells sorted from blood, taken in a trial of the OX40 agonist ivuxolimab. The receptors were sampled from an adult with an advanced solid tumor such as melanoma, head and neck, liver or kidney cancer.

The rearrangement uses TRBV5-4 and TRBJ1-4; TRBD1 is a possible D gene (5 bases). V was trimmed by 4 bases and J by 8 bases, leaving 15 bases between them. Germline assignment: CDR1 SGHNT and CDR2 YYREEE (reference sequence). This CDR3 spans 14 amino acids. This CDR3 reads CASSTSRDGEKLFF. CDR3 sequence (DNA): TGTGCCAGCAGCACCTCCAGGGACGGCGAAAAACTGTTTTTT.

The chain recombines TRBV27 with TRBJ2-7; no definite D call. CDR3 length: 11 residues. The germline CDR1 and CDR2 sequences are MNHEY and SMNVEV (reference sequence). V was shortened by 4 bases and J by 2 bases, with 3 bases between the two germline ends. The CDR3 region has the DNA TGTGCCAGCAGTTCTACCTACGAGCAGTACTTC. It codes for CASSSTYEQYF.

Points on this clone: The germline gene is not matched at one end of the junction; a read error may be the cause. This chain uses TRBV7-7 with TRBJ2-2; unclear D gene. Per germline, CDR1 SSHAT and CDR2 FNYEAQ (reference sequence). The CDR3 length is 15 residues. DNA for the CDR3: TGTGCTAGCAGCTTAGAAGCAGGGAACACCGGGGAGCTGTTTTTT. Translation gives CASSLEAGNTGELFF.

The chain employs TRBV11-3 and TRBJ2-2, with 7 positions matching TRBD1. Trimming took 5 bases from V and 5 from J; bases not matched to a gene: 5. CDR1 and CDR2 (germline): SGHNT, YENEEA. There are 14 residues in the CDR3. The CDR3 region is CASSLTGATGELFF. DNA of the CDR3: TGTGCCAGCAGCCTCACAGGGGCGACCGGGGAGCTGTTTTTT.

The chain has TRBV7-3 and TRBJ2-2, with TRBD1 matching over 9 bases. The CDR3 has 16 amino acids. CDR1 and CDR2 from the germline V gene are SGHTA and FQGTGA. V shed 2 bases and J 4 bases; nucleotides not matched to a gene: 5. CDR3 nucleotide sequence: TGTGCCAGCAGCTTAGGACCGACAGGGGGCACCGGGGAGCTGTTTTTT. Amino acids: CASSLGPTGGTGELFF.

The chain employs TRBV30 and TRBJ2-3; possibly TRBD1 or TRBD2 for D (5 bases each). The CDR3 has 15 amino acids. Looked up from germline, CDR1 is GTSNPN and CDR2 is SVGIG (reference sequence). V gave up 2 bases and J gave up 2 bases, with 14 bases separating them. CDR3 in amino acids: CAWSPRAGATDTQYF. CDR3 DNA: TGTGCCTGGAGTCCCAGGGCCGGGGCCACAGATACGCAGTATTTT. Looking up the rest from reference TRBV30 and TRBJ2-3 gives the full variable domain: SQTIHQWPATLVQPVGSPLSLECTVEGTSNPNLYWYRQAAGRGLQLLFYSVGIGQISSEVPQNLSASRPQDRQFILSSKKLLLSDSGFYLCAWSPRAGATDTQYFGPGTRLTVL.

The CDR3 loop reads CASSKGPPHETNEKLFF. CDR3 bases: TGTGCCAGTAGTAAAGGACCCCCTCATGAGACTAATGAAAAACTGTTTTTT. The chain has TRBV19 and TRBJ1-4, with D hard to call. Germline V lookup: CDR1 LNHDA, CDR2 SQIVND (reference sequence). The CDR3 runs 17 residues. The ends were cut back, 4 bases at V and 2 bases at J, with 17 bases in the middle. The full variable domain, with the rest looked up from reference TRBV19 and TRBJ1-4, is DGGITQSPKYLFRKEGQNVTLSCEQNLNHDAMYWYRQDPGQGLRLIYYSQIVNDFQKGDIAEGYSVSREKKESFPLTVTSAQKNPTAFYLCASSKGPPHETNEKLFFGSGTQLSVL.

The J gene is TRBJ1-5, the V gene TRBV15; weak D call: TRBD1 (5 bases). From germline, CDR1 is LNHNV and CDR2 YYDKDF (reference sequence). Trimming stripped 1 base from V and 0 bases from J, with 10 bases between. The CDR3 runs 16 residues. CDR3 bases: TGTGCCACCAGCAGAGGAGACAGCCATAGCAATCAGCCCCAGCATTTT. Translating gives CATSRGDSHSNQPQHF.